Reported below is one T cell receptor beta chain. The antigen is undetermined. This sample stems from a study of regulatory T cells in long-lasting Graves disease. Study conclusions and caveats: There were preferences for TRBV28, TRBJ1-2 and TRBJ2-5 in persistent disease.

As for time point: persistent/refractory GD, antithyroid drugs over 5 years with positive TRAb. RNA isolated from PBMCs was used to make the TCR library. As collected, the peripheral blood samples measured 7.5 to 9 milliliters each and went into EDTA tubes. Both iRepertoire HTBI primers and Arm-PCR of CDR3 regions were used to build the TCR beta libraries. TCRdb re-called the multiplex PCR reads with MiXCR, one entry per CDR3 protein. This table has hundreds of thousands of distinct CDR3 sequences, around 21% appearing once. This CDR3 is 12 amino acids long. Per the germline V gene, CDR1 is LNHDA and CDR2 is SQIVND (reference sequence). V was shortened by 10 bases and J by 4 bases, with 14 bases between the two germline ends.

This TCR derives from a female donor with Graves disease. The gene calls are TRBV19 and TRBJ2-7, with D perhaps TRBD2 (5 bases). The sample here was peripheral blood mononuclear cells (PBMCs), taken when the disease was refractory, from a patient treated with antithyroid drugs. The CDR3 DNA is TGTGCCACCGGACGGGGAGCTTACGAGCAGTACTTC. Protein product: CATGRGAYEQYF. The whole variable domain, remainder taken from reference TRBV19 and TRBJ2-7, is DGGITQSPKYLFRKEGQNVTLSCEQNLNHDAMYWYRQDPGQGLRLIYYSQIVNDFQKGDIAEGYSVSREKKESFPLTVTSAQKNPTAFYLCATGRGAYEQYFGPGTRLTVT.